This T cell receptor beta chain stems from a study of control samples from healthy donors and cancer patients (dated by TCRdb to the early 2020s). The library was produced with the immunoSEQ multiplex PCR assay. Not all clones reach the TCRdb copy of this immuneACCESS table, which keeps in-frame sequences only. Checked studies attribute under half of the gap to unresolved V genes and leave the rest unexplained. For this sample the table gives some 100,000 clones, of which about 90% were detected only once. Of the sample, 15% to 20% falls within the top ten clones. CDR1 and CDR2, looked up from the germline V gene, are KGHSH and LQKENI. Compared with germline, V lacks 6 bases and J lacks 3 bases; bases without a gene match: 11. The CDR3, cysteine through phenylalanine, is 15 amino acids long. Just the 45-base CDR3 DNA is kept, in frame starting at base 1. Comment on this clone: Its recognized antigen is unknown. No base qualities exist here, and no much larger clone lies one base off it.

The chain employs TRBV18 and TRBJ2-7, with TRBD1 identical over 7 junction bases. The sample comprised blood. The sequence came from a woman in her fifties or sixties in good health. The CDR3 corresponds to CASSQETGSGYEQYF. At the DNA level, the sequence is TGTGCCAGCTCGCAGGAGACAGGGAGTGGCTACGAGCAGTACTTC.